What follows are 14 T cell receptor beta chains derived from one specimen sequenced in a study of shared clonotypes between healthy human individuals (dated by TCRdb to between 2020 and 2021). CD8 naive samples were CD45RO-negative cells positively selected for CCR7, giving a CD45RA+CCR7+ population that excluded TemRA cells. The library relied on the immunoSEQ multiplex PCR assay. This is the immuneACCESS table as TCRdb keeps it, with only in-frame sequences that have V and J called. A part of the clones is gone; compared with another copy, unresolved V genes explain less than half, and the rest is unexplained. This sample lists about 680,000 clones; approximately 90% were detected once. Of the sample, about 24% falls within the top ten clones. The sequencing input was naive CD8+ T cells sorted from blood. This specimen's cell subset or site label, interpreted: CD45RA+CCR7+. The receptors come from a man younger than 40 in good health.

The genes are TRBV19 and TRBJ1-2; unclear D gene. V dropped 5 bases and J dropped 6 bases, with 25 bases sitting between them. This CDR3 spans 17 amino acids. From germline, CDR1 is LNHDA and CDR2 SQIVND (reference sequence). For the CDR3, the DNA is TGTGCCAGTAGTGGCCGGACGATCGTAGACATTTCCCATGGCTACACCTTC. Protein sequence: CASSGRTIVDISHGYTF.

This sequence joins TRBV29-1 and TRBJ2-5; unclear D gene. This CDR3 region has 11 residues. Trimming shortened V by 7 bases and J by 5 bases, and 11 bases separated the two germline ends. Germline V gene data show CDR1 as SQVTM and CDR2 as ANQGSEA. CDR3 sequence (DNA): TGCAGCGGTTACATGCTGGAGACCCAGTACTTC. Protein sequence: CSGYMLETQYF.

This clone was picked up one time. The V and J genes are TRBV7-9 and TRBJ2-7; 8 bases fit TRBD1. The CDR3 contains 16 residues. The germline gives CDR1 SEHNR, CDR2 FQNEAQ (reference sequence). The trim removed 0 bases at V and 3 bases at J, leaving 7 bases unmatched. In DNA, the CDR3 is TGTGCCAGCAGCTTAGCGCGGGCAGGGGGCATCTACGAGCAGTACTTC. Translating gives CASSLARAGGIYEQYF.

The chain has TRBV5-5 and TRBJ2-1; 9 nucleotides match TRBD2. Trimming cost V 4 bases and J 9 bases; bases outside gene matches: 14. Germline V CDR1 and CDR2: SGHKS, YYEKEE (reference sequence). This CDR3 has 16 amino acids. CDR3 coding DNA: TGTGCCAGCAGCCCGAACCCGGGACTAGCTCTGAGTGAGCAGTTCTTC. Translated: CASSPNPGLALSEQFF.

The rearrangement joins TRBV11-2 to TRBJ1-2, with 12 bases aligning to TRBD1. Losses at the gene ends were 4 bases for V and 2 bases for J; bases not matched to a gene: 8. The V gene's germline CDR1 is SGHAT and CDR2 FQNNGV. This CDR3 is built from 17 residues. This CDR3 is CASSSNTGTGGNYGYTF. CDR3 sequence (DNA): TGTGCCAGCAGCTCAAACACCGGGACAGGGGGCAACTATGGCTACACCTTC. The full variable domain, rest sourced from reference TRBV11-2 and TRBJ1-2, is EAGVAQSPRYKIIEKRQSVAFWCNPISGHATLYWYQQILGQGPKLLIQFQNNGVVDDSQLPKDRFSAERLKGVDSTLKIQPAKLEDSAVYLCASSSNTGTGGNYGYTFGSGTRLTVV.

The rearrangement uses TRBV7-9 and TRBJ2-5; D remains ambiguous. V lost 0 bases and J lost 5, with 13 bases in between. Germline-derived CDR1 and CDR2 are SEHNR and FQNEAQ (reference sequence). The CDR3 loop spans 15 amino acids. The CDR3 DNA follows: TGTGCCAGCAGCTTAGCGGGAAGGGTAGGGGAGACCCAGTACTTC. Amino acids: CASSLAGRVGETQYF.

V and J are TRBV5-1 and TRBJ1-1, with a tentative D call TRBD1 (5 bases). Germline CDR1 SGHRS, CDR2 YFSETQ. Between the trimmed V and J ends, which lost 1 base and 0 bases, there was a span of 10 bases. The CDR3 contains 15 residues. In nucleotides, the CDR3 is TGCGCCAGCAGCTTGAACGGGGCCATGAACACTGAAGCTTTCTTT. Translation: CASSLNGAMNTEAFF.

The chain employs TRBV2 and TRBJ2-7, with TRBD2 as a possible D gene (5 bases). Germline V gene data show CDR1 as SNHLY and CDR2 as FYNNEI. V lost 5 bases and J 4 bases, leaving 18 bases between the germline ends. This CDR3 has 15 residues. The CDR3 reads CASSTTDSSKYEQYF. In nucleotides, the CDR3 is TGTGCCAGCAGTACGACGGACTCCTCCAAATACGAGCAGTACTTC. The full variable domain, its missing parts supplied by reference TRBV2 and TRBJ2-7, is EPEVTQTPSHQVTQMGQEVILRCVPISNHLYFYWYRQILGQKVEFLVSFYNNEISEKSEIFDDQFSVERPDGSNFTLKIRSTKLEDSAMYFCASSTTDSSKYEQYFGPGTRLTVT.

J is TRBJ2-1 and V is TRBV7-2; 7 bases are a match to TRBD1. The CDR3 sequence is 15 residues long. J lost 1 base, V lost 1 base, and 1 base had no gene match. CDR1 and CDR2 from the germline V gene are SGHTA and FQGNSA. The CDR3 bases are TGTGCCAGCAGCTTAGACAGGGGTTCCTACAATGAGCAGTTCTTC. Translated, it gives CASSLDRGSYNEQFF.

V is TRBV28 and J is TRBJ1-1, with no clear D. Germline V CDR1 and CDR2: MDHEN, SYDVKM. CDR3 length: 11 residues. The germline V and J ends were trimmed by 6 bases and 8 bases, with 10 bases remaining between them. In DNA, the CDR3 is TGTGCCAGCAGAACCCCTCCGGAAGCTTTCTTT. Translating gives CASRTPPEAFF.

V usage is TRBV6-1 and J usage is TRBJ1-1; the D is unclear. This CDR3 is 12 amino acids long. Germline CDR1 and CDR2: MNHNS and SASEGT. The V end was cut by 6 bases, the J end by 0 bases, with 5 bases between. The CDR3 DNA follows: TGTGCCAGCAGCCTACTGAACACTGAAGCTTTCTTT. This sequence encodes CASSLLNTEAFF.

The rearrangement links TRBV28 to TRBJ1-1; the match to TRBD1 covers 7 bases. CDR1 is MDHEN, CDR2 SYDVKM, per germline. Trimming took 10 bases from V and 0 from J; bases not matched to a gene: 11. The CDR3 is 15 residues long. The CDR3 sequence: CATLQEGAMNTEAFF. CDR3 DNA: TGTGCCACCCTTCAAGAGGGGGCCATGAACACTGAAGCTTTCTTT.

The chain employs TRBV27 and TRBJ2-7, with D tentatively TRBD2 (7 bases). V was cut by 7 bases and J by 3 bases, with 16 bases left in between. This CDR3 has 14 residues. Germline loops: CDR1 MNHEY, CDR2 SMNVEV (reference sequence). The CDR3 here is CASKTGGLVYEQYF. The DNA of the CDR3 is TGTGCCAGCAAAACCGGGGGGCTAGTCTACGAGCAGTACTTC.

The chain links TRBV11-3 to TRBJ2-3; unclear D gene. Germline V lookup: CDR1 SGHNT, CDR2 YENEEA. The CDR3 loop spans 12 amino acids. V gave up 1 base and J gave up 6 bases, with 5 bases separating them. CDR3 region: CASSLGPDTQYF. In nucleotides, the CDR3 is TGTGCCAGCAGCTTAGGCCCGGATACGCAGTATTTT. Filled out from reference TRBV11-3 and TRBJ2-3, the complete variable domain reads EAGVVQSPRYKIIEKKQPVAFWCNPISGHNTLYWYLQNLGQGPELLIRYENEEAVDDSQLPKDRFSAERLKGVDSTLKIQPAELGDSAVYLCASSLGPDTQYFGPGTRLTVL.